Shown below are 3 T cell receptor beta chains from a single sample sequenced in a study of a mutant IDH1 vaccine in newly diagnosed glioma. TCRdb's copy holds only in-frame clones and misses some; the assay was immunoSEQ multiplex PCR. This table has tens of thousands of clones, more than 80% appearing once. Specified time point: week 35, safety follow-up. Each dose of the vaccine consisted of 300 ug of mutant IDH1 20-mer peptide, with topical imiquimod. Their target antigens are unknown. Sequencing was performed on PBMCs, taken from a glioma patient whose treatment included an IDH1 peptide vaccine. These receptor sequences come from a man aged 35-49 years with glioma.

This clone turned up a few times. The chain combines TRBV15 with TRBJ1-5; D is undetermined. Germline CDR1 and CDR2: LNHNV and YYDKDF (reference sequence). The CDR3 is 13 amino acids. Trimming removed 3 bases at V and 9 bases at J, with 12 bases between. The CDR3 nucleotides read TGTGCCACCAGCAGCACTCTGGGAGCGCCCCAGCATTTT. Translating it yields CATSSTLGAPQHF.

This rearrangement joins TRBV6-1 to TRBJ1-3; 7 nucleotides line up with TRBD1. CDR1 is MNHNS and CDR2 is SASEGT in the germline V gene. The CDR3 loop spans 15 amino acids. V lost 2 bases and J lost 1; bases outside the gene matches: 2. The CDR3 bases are TGTGCCAGCAGTGAATGGGGACAGTCTGGAAACACCATATATTTT. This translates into CASSEWGQSGNTIYF.

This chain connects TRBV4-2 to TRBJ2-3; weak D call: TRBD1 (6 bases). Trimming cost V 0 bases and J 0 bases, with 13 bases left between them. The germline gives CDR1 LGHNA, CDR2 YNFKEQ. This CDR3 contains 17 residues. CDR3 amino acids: CASSQDPSGTSTDTQYF. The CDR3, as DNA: TGTGCCAGCAGCCAAGATCCTTCCGGGACAAGCACAGATACGCAGTATTTT.